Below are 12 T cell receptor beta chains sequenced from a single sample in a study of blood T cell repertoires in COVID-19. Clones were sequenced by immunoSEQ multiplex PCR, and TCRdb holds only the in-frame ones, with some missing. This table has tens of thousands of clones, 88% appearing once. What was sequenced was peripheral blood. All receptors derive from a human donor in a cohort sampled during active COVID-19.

The CDR3 coding sequence is TGTGCCAGTAGACGGGGACAGGGTATTGGCGAGCAGTACTTC. Its protein is CASRRGQGIGEQYF. The genes are TRBV28 and TRBJ2-7; 9 bases align to TRBD1. Trimming took 9 bases from V and 6 from J; bases not matched to a gene: 12. Germline V lookup: CDR1 MDHEN, CDR2 SYDVKM. This CDR3 comprises 14 residues.

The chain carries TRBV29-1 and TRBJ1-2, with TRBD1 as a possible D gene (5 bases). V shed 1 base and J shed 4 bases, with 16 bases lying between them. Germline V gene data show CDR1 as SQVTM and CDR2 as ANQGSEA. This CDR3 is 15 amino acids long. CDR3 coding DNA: TGCAGCGTTGAAGTTGAGGGGCGGGGTGGCTATGGCTACACCTTC. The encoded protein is CSVEVEGRGGYGYTF.

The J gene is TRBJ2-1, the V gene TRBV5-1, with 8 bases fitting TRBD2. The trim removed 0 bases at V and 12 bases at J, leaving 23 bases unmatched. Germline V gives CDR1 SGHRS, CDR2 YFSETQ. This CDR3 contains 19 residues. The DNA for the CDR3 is TGCGCCAGCAGCTTGGGGGCGGGAGGAATTCCCGTCGACCAAGGTGGGCAGTTCTTC. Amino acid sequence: CASSLGAGGIPVDQGGQFF.

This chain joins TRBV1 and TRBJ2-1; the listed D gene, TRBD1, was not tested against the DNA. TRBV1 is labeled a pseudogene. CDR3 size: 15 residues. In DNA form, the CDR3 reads TGCACCAGCAGCCGGACAGGGAATATTGAAAATGAGCAGTTCTTC. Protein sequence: CTSSRTGNIENEQFF.

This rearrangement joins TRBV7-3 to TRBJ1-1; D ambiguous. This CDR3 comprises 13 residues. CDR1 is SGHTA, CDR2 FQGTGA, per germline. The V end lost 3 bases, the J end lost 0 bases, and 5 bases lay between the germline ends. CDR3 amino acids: CASSFQVNTEAFF. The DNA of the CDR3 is TGTGCCAGCAGCTTCCAGGTGAACACTGAAGCTTTCTTT. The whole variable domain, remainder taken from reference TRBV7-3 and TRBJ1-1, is GAGVSQTPSNKVTEKGKYVELRCDPISGHTALYWYRQSLGQGPEFLIYFQGTGAADDSGLPNDRFFAVRPEGSVSTLKIQRTERGDSAVYLCASSFQVNTEAFFGQGTRLTVV.

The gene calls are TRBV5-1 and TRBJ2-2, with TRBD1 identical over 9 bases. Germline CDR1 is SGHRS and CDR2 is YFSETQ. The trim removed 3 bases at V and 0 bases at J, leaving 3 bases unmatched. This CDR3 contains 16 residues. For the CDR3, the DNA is TGCGCCAGCAGCTGGTGGACAGGGGCGAACACCGGGGAGCTGTTTTTT. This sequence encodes CASSWWTGANTGELFF.

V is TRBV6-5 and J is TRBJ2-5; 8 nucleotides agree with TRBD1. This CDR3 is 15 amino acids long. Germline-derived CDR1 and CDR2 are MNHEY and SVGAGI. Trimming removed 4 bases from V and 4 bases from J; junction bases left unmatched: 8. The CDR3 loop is CASSLRQGRVETQYF. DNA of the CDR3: TGTGCCAGCAGTTTACGACAGGGGAGAGTAGAGACCCAGTACTTC.

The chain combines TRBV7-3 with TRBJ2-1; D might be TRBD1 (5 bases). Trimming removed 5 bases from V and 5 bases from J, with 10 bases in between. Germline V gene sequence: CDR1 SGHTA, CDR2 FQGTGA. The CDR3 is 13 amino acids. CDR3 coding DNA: TGTGCCAGCAGCCTAGACAGCCACAATGAGCAGTTCTTC. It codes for CASSLDSHNEQFF. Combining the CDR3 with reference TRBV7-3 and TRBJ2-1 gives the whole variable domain GAGVSQTPSNKVTEKGKYVELRCDPISGHTALYWYRQSLGQGPEFLIYFQGTGAADDSGLPNDRFFAVRPEGSVSTLKIQRTERGDSAVYLCASSLDSHNEQFFGPGTRLTVL.

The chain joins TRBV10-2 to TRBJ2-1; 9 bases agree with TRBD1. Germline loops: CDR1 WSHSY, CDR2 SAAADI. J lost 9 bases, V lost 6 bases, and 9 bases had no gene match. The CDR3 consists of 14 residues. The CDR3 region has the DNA TGCGCCAGCAGGTTACCGGGACAGGGCTTTGAGCAGTTCTTC. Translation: CASRLPGQGFEQFF.

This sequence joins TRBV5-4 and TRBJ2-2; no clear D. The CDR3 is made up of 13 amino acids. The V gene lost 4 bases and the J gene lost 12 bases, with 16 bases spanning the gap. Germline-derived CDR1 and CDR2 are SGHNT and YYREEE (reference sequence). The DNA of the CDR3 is TGTGCCAGCAGCAGTGGTTTCTACAGAAAGCTGTTTTTT. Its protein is CASSSGFYRKLFF.

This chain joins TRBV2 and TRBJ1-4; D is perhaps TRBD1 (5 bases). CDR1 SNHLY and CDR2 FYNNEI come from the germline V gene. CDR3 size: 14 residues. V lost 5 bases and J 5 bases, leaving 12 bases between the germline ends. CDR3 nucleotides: TGTGCCAGCAGTCCGACAGACTTAAATGAAAAACTGTTTTTT. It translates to CASSPTDLNEKLFF.

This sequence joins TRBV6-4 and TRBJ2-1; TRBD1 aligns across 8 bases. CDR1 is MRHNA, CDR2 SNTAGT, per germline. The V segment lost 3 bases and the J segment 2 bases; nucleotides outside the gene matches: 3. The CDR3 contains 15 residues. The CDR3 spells CASSDDRGAYNEQFF. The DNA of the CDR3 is TGTGCCAGCAGTGATGACAGGGGCGCCTACAATGAGCAGTTCTTC.